Below, 10 T cell receptor beta chains from the same sample are listed, as sequenced in a study of blood T cell repertoires in COVID-19. Assay: immunoSEQ multiplex PCR; the TCRdb copy retains only in-frame clones and omits some. The profile shows some 430,000 clones, roughly 88% of them singletons. The material sequenced was PBMCs or T cells enriched from blood (not recorded which). The receptors stem from a man between 18 and 29 years old who had recovered from COVID-19.

V gene TRBV18 combines with J gene TRBJ2-2, with 8 bases aligning to TRBD1. The length of the CDR3 is 14 residues. V shed 3 bases and J 7 bases; nucleotides not matched to a gene: 4. Germline assignment: CDR1 KGHSH and CDR2 LQKENI. The chain's CDR3 is CASSPGQAVGELFF. The CDR3 DNA sequence: TGTGCCAGCTCACCGGGACAGGCTGTCGGGGAGCTGTTTTTT.

This sequence joins TRBV19 and TRBJ2-1; TRBD1 is a possible D gene (5 bases). Per germline, CDR1 LNHDA and CDR2 SQIVND (reference sequence). Trimming stripped 1 base from V and 8 bases from J, with 15 bases between. The CDR3 has 15 residues. CDR3 amino acids: CASSIVRRGPHEQFF. CDR3 sequence (DNA): TGTGCCAGTAGTATAGTTAGAAGGGGTCCCCATGAGCAGTTCTTC.

The chain uses TRBV6-5 and TRBJ2-5, with D possibly being TRBD1 (5 bases). V lost 5 bases and J lost 2, with 12 bases in between. This CDR3 region has 14 residues. Germline lookup yields CDR1 MNHEY and CDR2 SVGAGI. In nucleotides, the CDR3 is TGTGCCAGCAGTCGAGTGGGGCAGCAAGAGACCCAGTACTTC. Its translation: CASSRVGQQETQYF.

The J gene is TRBJ1-1, the V gene TRBV11-2, with D tentatively TRBD1 (5 bases). V lost 2 bases and J lost 4, with 11 bases in between. This CDR3 spans 14 amino acids. Germline V gene sequence: CDR1 SGHAT, CDR2 FQNNGV. Here the CDR3 DNA reads TGTGCCAGCAGCTTAATCAGGGCTGGCACTGAAGCTTTCTTT. This encodes CASSLIRAGTEAFF. The variable domain in full, with the rest retrieved from reference TRBV11-2 and TRBJ1-1, is EAGVAQSPRYKIIEKRQSVAFWCNPISGHATLYWYQQILGQGPKLLIQFQNNGVVDDSQLPKDRFSAERLKGVDSTLKIQPAKLEDSAVYLCASSLIRAGTEAFFGQGTRLTVV.

In regard to this clone: In the same sample, other DNA sequences code for this CDR3. In DNA form, the CDR3 reads TGTGCCAGCTCACGGGGACAGGGCAACTCTGGGGCCAACGTCCTGACTTTC. Its translation is CASSRGQGNSGANVLTF. V usage is TRBV18 and J usage is TRBJ2-6; 9 bases are shared with TRBD1. CDR1 is KGHSH and CDR2 is LQKENI in the germline V gene. The V and J ends lost 4 bases and 0 bases, in that order; junction bases with no gene match: 4. The CDR3 covers 17 residues. Full variable domain (missing parts from reference TRBV18 and TRBJ2-6): NAGVMQNPRHLVRRRGQEARLRCSPMKGHSHVYWYRQLPEEGLKFMVYLQKENIIDESGMPKERFSAEFPKEGPSILRIQQVVRGDSAAYFCASSRGQGNSGANVLTFGAGSRLTVL.

The chain has TRBV28 and TRBJ2-7; D may be TRBD2 (6 bases). CDR1 and CDR2 from the germline V gene are MDHEN and SYDVKM. The V end lost 6 bases, the J end lost 6 bases, and 18 bases lay between the germline ends. This CDR3 comprises 14 residues. In DNA, the CDR3 is TGTGCCAGCAGGACGGCGGGTCGGGGGTTCGAGCAGTACTTC. It specifies CASRTAGRGFEQYF. Using reference TRBV28 and TRBJ2-7 for the parts outside the CDR3, the full variable domain is DVKVTQSSRYLVKRTGEKVFLECVQDMDHENMFWYRQDPGLGLRLIYFSYDVKMKEKGDIPEGYSVSREKKERFSLILESASTNQTSMYLCASRTAGRGFEQYFGPGTRLTVT.

The chain joins TRBV19 to TRBJ1-3; D remains ambiguous. The V gene's germline CDR1 is LNHDA and CDR2 SQIVND (reference sequence). The CDR3 length is 13 residues. V was shortened by 10 bases and J by 0 bases, with 10 bases between the two germline ends. The CDR3, as DNA: TGTGCCACTGACACGGACTCTGGAAACACCATATATTTT. It codes for CATDTDSGNTIYF.

The chain recombines TRBV5-1 with TRBJ2-3; TRBD2 is a possible D gene (5 bases). Trimming took 5 bases from V and 1 from J, leaving 11 bases between them. Germline V gene lookup returns CDR1 SGHRS and CDR2 YFSETQ. The CDR3 contains 14 residues. Here the CDR3 DNA reads TGCGCCAGCAGGCGGCTAGCAGGCACAGATACGCAGTATTTT. Encoded protein: CASRRLAGTDTQYF.

In this sample, this clone turned up a few times. The rearrangement joins TRBV19 to TRBJ2-7, with 8 bases identical to TRBD2. Germline CDR1 LNHDA, CDR2 SQIVND (reference sequence). J lost 5 bases, V lost 3 bases, and 9 bases had no gene match. CDR3 length: 15 residues. The CDR3 nucleotides read TGTGCCAGTAGTATTAAGGGACTAGAGTACAACGAGCAGTACTTC. Residues: CASSIKGLEYNEQYF.

The chain employs TRBV28 and TRBJ2-7; weak D call: TRBD1 (5 bases). Germline V gene data show CDR1 as MDHEN and CDR2 as SYDVKM. This CDR3 comprises 12 residues. The V end was cut by 6 bases, the J end by 0 bases, with 6 bases between. CDR3: CASSRDSYEQYF. The CDR3 DNA follows: TGTGCCAGCAGCAGGGACTCCTACGAGCAGTACTTC.